A selection of T cell receptor beta chains follows, all from one sample in a study of T cells in Graves' hyperthyroidism and ophthalmopathy. TCRdb analysed the multiplex PCR reads with MiXCR anew, one entry per CDR3 protein. The sample consists of about 350,000 distinct CDR3 sequences, over 15% of them appearing once. The sequenced material came from blood. These TCRs come from a woman aged 18 to 35 with Graves' hyperthyroidism. CDR3s include the opening cysteine and the closing phenylalanine or tryptophan. D genes are given only for firm matches. Clone sizes are given selectively: once, few, many, or a class where the clone is expanded.

d_gene	v_gene	abundance	j_gene	CDR3nt	CDR3aa
.	TRBV12-3/TRBV12-4	many	TRBJ2-2	TGTGCCAGCAGTTTCCGGACCACCGGGGAGCTGTTTTTT	CASSFRTTGELFF
.	TRBV6-5	many	TRBJ1-3	TGTGCCAGCAGTTACACGGGTAGCTCTGGAAACACCATATATTTT	CASSYTGSSGNTIYF
.	TRBV12-3/TRBV12-4	few	TRBJ1-1	TGTGCCAGCAGCCGGATCCCAATGAACACTGAAGCTTTCTTT	CASSRIPMNTEAFF
.	TRBV3-1	.	TRBJ2-5	TGTGCCAGCAGCCAACGATCGGGGGTGGGCCAAGAGACCCAGTACTTC	CASSQRSGVGQETQYF
.	TRBV30	.	TRBJ2-3	TGTGCCTGGAGTGAGCAAGCCTCCCGAGATACGCAGTATTTT	CAWSEQASRDTQYF
.	TRBV12-3/TRBV12-4	.	TRBJ1-2	TGTGCCAGCAGTTTAGGACAGCATGGCTACACCTTC	CASSLGQHGYTF
.	TRBV7-9	.	TRBJ1-1	TGTGCCAGCAGCTTAGTTTGGGGGGCTCCTGAAGCTTTCTTT	CASSLVWGAPEAFF
TRBD2	TRBV25-1	many	TRBJ2-7	TGTGCCAGCAGTGGGACGGGACTAGCGGGGGGCGAGCAGTACTTC	CASSGTGLAGGEQYF
TRBD1	TRBV6-5	many	TRBJ2-7	TGTGCCAGCAGGGGGACAGGGTGGAACGAGCAGTACTTC	CASRGTGWNEQYF
TRBD2	TRBV7-3	many	TRBJ2-7	TGTGCCAGCAGCTTAAGGAGCGGGGGCTACGAGCAGTACTTC	CASSLRSGGYEQYF
.	TRBV20-1	many	TRBJ1-5	TGCAGTGCTAGAATACTCCCCGGCAGTCAGCCCCAGCATTTT	CSARILPGSQPQHF
TRBD1	TRBV11-1	few	TRBJ2-5	TGTGCCAGCAGCTTAGCGCTGGACAGGGGGCGTGGGGAGACCCAGTACTTC	CASSLALDRGRGETQYF
.	TRBV2	many	TRBJ1-2	TGTGCCAGCAGTGAAGGGGGATGGAACTATGGCTACACCTTC	CASSEGGWNYGYTF
.	TRBV30	many	TRBJ1-2	TGTGCCTGGAGTGTAAACGGACTAAACTATGGCTACACCTTC	CAWSVNGLNYGYTF
.	TRBV6-9	many	TRBJ1-2	TGTGCCAGCAGTTATATCAATAACTATGGCTACACCTTC	CASSYINNYGYTF
.	TRBV2	many	TRBJ1-1	TGTGCCAGCAGGGAAGCTTTCTTT	CASREAFF
.	TRBV5-1	many	TRBJ1-3	TGCGCCAGCAGCTTGGGAAATAAATACTCTGGAAACACCATATATTTT	CASSLGNKYSGNTIYF
TRBD1	TRBV6-5	many	TRBJ1-5	TGTGCCAGCAGTTACTCGACAGGGTTCTCAGGACAGCCCCAGCATTTT	CASSYSTGFSGQPQHF
.	TRBV6-2/TRBV6-3	few	TRBJ2-2	TGTGCCAGCATTATGGAGGTCACCGGGGAGCTGTTTTTT	CASIMEVTGELFF
TRBD1	TRBV6-1	.	TRBJ1-3	TGTGCCAGCACCATCGACAGGGCCATCTCTGGAAACACCATATATTTT	CASTIDRAISGNTIYF
.	TRBV6-2/TRBV6-3	many	TRBJ2-2	TGTGCCAGCAGTTACTCGAAGGTCCACATCCCGAACACCGGGGAGCTGTTTTTT	CASSYSKVHIPNTGELFF
.	TRBV27	many	TRBJ2-2	TGTGCCAGCAGTTACACAGATGACACCGGGGAGCTGTTTTTT	CASSYTDDTGELFF
.	TRBV19	many	TRBJ2-5	TGTGCCAGTAGTATGGTCCCGACGGGAGAGACCCAGTACTTC	CASSMVPTGETQYF
.	TRBV5-1	few	TRBJ1-1	TGCGCCAGCAGCTTATTCACGGGGGCGGGAACTGAAGCTTTCTTT	CASSLFTGAGTEAFF
TRBD1	TRBV10-3	.	TRBJ1-1	TGTGCCATCAGTGAGTATTCGGACAGGCTCACTGAAGCTTTCTTT	CAISEYSDRLTEAFF
.	TRBV6-1	many	TRBJ2-2	TGTGCCAGCATTCTGACTAGAAAGGCCGGGGAGCTGTTTTTT	CASILTRKAGELFF
.	TRBV12-3/TRBV12-4	many	TRBJ2-2	TGTGCCAGCAGCCGTGGGGGAGTCGGGGAGCTGTTTTTT	CASSRGGVGELFF
TRBD2	TRBV5-5	many	TRBJ2-5	TGTGCCAGCAGCTTGGAGGTAGCGGGGGGGCGCGAGACCCAGTACTTC	CASSLEVAGGRETQYF
.	TRBV12-3/TRBV12-4	many	TRBJ1-5	TGTGCCAGCAGTTTAGATCTGTCGGGTCAGCCCCAGCATTTT	CASSLDLSGQPQHF
.	TRBV6-1	many	TRBJ1-6	TGTGCCAGCAGAAGGAGCTCCTATAATTCACCCCTCCACTTT	CASRRSSYNSPLHF
TRBD1	TRBV11-2	few	TRBJ2-7	TGTGCCAGCAGCCCACGGGGGACAGGGTTCACCTACGAGCAGTACTTC	CASSPRGTGFTYEQYF
.	TRBV12-3/TRBV12-4	.	TRBJ1-2	TGTGCCAGCAGTTTCACTCACTATGGCTACACCTTC	CASSFTHYGYTF
.	TRBV20-1	many	TRBJ1-5	TGCAGTGCTCGACAGGGCAATCAGCCCCAGCATTTT	CSARQGNQPQHF
TRBD2	TRBV4-1	.	TRBJ2-2	TGCGCCAGCAGCCAAGAGGGCAGCGGGGGGCCCCAGGCCGGGGAGCTGTTTTTT	CASSQEGSGGPQAGELFF
.	TRBV4-2	.	TRBJ1-2	TGTGCCAGCAGCCAAGTTGTCGGTTATGGCTACACCTTC	CASSQVVGYGYTF
.	TRBV29-1	.	TRBJ2-5	TGCAGCGTTGTAGATTCCGGGGGGACCCAGTACTTC	CSVVDSGGTQYF
.	TRBV24-1	.	TRBJ2-2	TGTGCCACCAGTGATTTCTCCGGATTTACCGGGACACCCACCGGGGAGCTGTTTTTT	CATSDFSGFTGTPTGELFF
.	TRBV7-6	many	TRBJ1-3	TGTGCCAGCAGCTTAGATCCAGGGTCTGGAAACACCATATATTTT	CASSLDPGSGNTIYF
TRBD2	TRBV11-3	.	TRBJ2-7	TGTGCCAGCAGCTTGGGACTAGCGGGGGCCGGCTACGAGCAGTACTTC	CASSLGLAGAGYEQYF
TRBD1	TRBV4-2	.	TRBJ2-1	TGTGCCAGCAGCCTCGAGACAGGGTGGTCAAATGAGAAGTTCTTC	CASSLETGWSNEKFF